This is a list of T cell receptor beta chains from one sample in a study of beta chain features in type 1 diabetes. The assay was immunoSEQ multiplex PCR, and TCRdb's table has in-frame clones only and misses some. The sample consists of 500,000 to 850,000 clones, roughly 13% of them appearing once. The sample comprised naive CD4+ T cells from blood. All receptors come from a young man with type 1 diabetes. CDR3s include the opening cysteine and the closing phenylalanine or tryptophan. D genes are given only for firm matches. Only some rows state a clone size, as once, few, many or a class for expanded clones.

d_gene,v_gene,j_gene,abundance,CDR3aa,CDR3nt
-,TRBV30,TRBJ2-3,few,CAWSFVRGDTQYF,TGTGCCTGGAGTTTTGTAAGGGGAGATACGCAGTATTTT
-,TRBV13,TRBJ2-2,few,CASSSTGPGELFF,TGTGCCAGCAGCTCAACAGGGCCCGGGGAGCTGTTTTTT
-,TRBV19,TRBJ2-2,few,CASNVGPANTGELFF,TGTGCCAGTAATGTGGGGCCAGCGAACACCGGGGAGCTGTTTTTT
-,TRBV2,TRBJ2-7,few,CASRETYEQYF,TGTGCCAGCAGGGAGACCTACGAGCAGTACTTC
-,TRBV19,TRBJ1-5,few,CASSIRLEGLTQPQHF,TGTGCCAGTAGTATTAGGCTGGAGGGATTGACTCAGCCCCAGCATTTT
-,TRBV6-5,TRBJ1-1,-,CASVRGGTEAFF,TGTGCCAGCGTTAGAGGGGGTACTGAAGCTTTCTTT
-,TRBV6-6,TRBJ2-5,few,CASEAVAETQYF,TGTGCCAGCGAGGCGGTCGCGGAGACCCAGTACTTC
TRBD1,TRBV6-5,TRBJ2-7,few,CASNTGGAEHYEQYF,TGTGCCAGCAATACAGGGGGCGCCGAGCACTACGAGCAGTACTTC
-,TRBV5-1,TRBJ1-1,-,CASSFQGGTEAFF,TGCGCCAGCAGCTTTCAGGGTGGGACTGAAGCTTTCTTT
-,TRBV5-1,TRBJ2-4,few,CASSLETGDIQYF,TGCGCCAGCAGCTTGGAGACCGGGGACATTCAGTACTTC
TRBD1,TRBV11-2,TRBJ2-7,few,CASRHPLGQNPYEQYF,TGTGCCAGCAGGCACCCCTTGGGACAGAACCCTTACGAGCAGTACTTC
TRBD1,TRBV30,TRBJ2-7,few,CAWSPGTGAEQYF,TGTGCCTGGAGTCCCGGGACAGGGGCCGAGCAGTACTTC
-,TRBV9,TRBJ1-2,-,CASSVVRGYGYTF,TGTGCCAGCAGCGTAGTCAGGGGCTATGGCTACACCTTC
-,TRBV4-2,TRBJ2-5,few,CASSHHANSAQETQYF,TGTGCCAGCAGCCATCATGCAAATAGCGCCCAAGAGACCCAGTACTTC
-,TRBV9,TRBJ1-1,few,CASSPLSETNTEAFF,TGTGCCAGCAGCCCCCTGTCGGAGACGAACACTGAAGCTTTCTTT
-,TRBV5-6,TRBJ1-5,-,CASSLGASNQPQHF,TGTGCCAGCAGCTTGGGGGCCTCAAATCAGCCCCAGCATTTT
TRBD2,TRBV13,TRBJ2-1,-,CASSQIRSSGRQEQFF,TGTGCCAGCAGCCAAATTCGGTCTAGCGGGAGGCAAGAGCAGTTCTTC
-,TRBV18,TRBJ2-7,-,CASRGGDRDRDEQYF,TGTGCCAGCCGCGGGGGGGACAGGGATCGCGACGAGCAGTACTTC
-,TRBV2,TRBJ1-1,few,CASRTGPDGVFF,TGTGCCAGCAGGACCGGGCCCGACGGTGTTTTCTTT
-,TRBV9,TRBJ2-1,-,CASSERGQEGNEQFF,TGTGCCAGCAGCGAGCGGGGACAGGAGGGCAATGAGCAGTTCTTC
-,TRBV2,TRBJ2-5,-,CASSGNREETQYF,TGTGCCAGCAGTGGAAACAGAGAAGAGACCCAGTACTTC
TRBD1,TRBV4-3,TRBJ2-5,-,CASSQGDRGQETQYF,TGCGCCAGCAGCCAAGGGGACAGGGGGCAAGAGACCCAGTACTTC
-,TRBV5-4,TRBJ1-5,-,CAPCPTGSGAGCNQPQHF,TGTGCTCCATGCCCCACAGGGTCAGGCGCGGGTTGCAATCAGCCCCAGCATTTT
-,TRBV7-2,TRBJ2-5,few,CASSLMLGQETQYF,TGTGCCAGCAGCTTAATGCTTGGTCAAGAGACCCAGTACTTC
-,TRBV2,TRBJ2-7,-,CASRAYDRSYEQYF,TGTGCCAGCAGGGCCTATGACAGGAGCTACGAGCAGTACTTC
-,TRBV7-3,TRBJ1-1,-,CASSPSFGPGTEAFF,TGTGCCAGCAGCCCCTCCTTCGGGCCTGGGACTGAAGCTTTCTTT
-,TRBV30,TRBJ2-4,few,CAWIRQGKAKNIQYF,TGTGCCTGGATAAGGCAGGGGAAGGCCAAAAACATTCAGTACTTC
-,TRBV18,TRBJ2-5,-,CASSRPGETETQYF,TGTGCCAGCTCACGACCCGGGGAAACGGAGACCCAGTACTTC
-,TRBV2,TRBJ2-7,-,CASNRHEQYF,TGTGCCAGCAATCGTCACGAGCAGTACTTC
-,TRBV14,TRBJ2-1,-,CASSPLSDLEQFF,TGTGCCAGCAGCCCCTTGTCTGACTTGGAGCAGTTCTTC
-,TRBV4-1,TRBJ1-2,few,CASSHGPIIRGDYGYTF,TGCGCCAGCAGCCACGGACCCATTATTCGGGGTGACTATGGCTACACCTTC
TRBD2,TRBV5-4,TRBJ2-7,-,CASSQRTSEQYF,TGTGCCAGCAGCCAGAGGACTAGCGAGCAGTACTTC
-,TRBV2,TRBJ2-7,-,CASSEDPGGPHEQYF,TGTGCCAGCAGTGAAGACCCCGGAGGGCCCCACGAGCAGTACTTC
TRBD1,TRBV2,TRBJ1-5,-,CASRARQGAHQPQHF,TGTGCCAGCAGAGCCAGACAGGGGGCTCATCAGCCCCAGCATTTT
-,TRBV5-6,TRBJ2-4,few,CASSSARAGKNIQYF,TGTGCCAGCAGCTCGGCGCGGGCTGGCAAAAACATTCAGTACTTC
-,TRBV25-1,TRBJ1-4,few,CASSGLSKGSEKLFF,TGTGCCAGCAGTGGTTTAAGTAAGGGTAGTGAAAAACTGTTTTTT
-,TRBV5-1,TRBJ1-2,few,CASSLPGQVGYTF,TGCGCCAGCAGCTTGCCGGGGCAGGTTGGCTACACCTTC
-,TRBV2,TRBJ2-1,-,CASSEGVSSYNEQFF,TGTGCCAGCAGTGAGGGGGTGAGCTCCTACAATGAGCAGTTCTTC
TRBD2,TRBV29-1,TRBJ2-2,few,CSVEVGIAGAGGELFF,TGCAGCGTTGAAGTCGGAATAGCGGGAGCAGGCGGGGAGCTGTTTTTT
-,TRBV5-5,TRBJ2-3,-,CASSLSSEHQYF,TGTGCCAGCAGCCTCTCGAGTGAGCACCAGTATTTT
-,TRBV2,TRBJ2-3,few,CASNPGVADTQYF,TGTGCCAGCAACCCAGGGGTAGCAGATACGCAGTATTTT
-,TRBV6-5,TRBJ1-5,-,CASSLRGNQPQHF,TGTGCCAGCAGCCTCAGGGGCAATCAGCCCCAGCATTTT
TRBD1,TRBV29-1,TRBJ2-2,-,CSVRDRGAGELFF,TGCAGCGTTCGGGACAGGGGGGCCGGGGAGCTGTTTTTT
TRBD2,TRBV27,TRBJ2-1,few,CASSQTSGSYNEQFF,TGTGCCAGCAGTCAGACTAGCGGGAGTTACAATGAGCAGTTCTTC
TRBD2,TRBV5-1,TRBJ2-7,few,CASSWTSGTFSYEQYF,TGCGCCAGCAGCTGGACTAGCGGGACCTTCTCCTACGAGCAGTACTTC